This TCR beta chain came from a study of Tregs in tolerant kidney transplant recipients. Notes on the study in general: Expanding Tregs on activated donor B cells appeared to best identify donor-specific TCRbeta clones. Biological reproducibility was not directly addressed in this study. The small number of patients limits these findings pending further validation.

This clone was detected once. Its antigen is not identified. CD4+CD25+CD127- Tregs, CD4+CD25- non-Tregs, CD4 and CD8 cells were sorted. Data came from immunoSEQ multiplex PCR; TCRdb stores just in-frame clones and leaves some out. The sample yields about 88,000 clones, more than 90% seen once. Sequencing was carried out using CD8+ T cells from blood. This clonotype was obtained from a human donor in good health.

CDR3 coding DNA: TGTGCCAGCAGTTACGGGGGACAGGGGTACGAGCAGTACTTC. Translating gives CASSYGGQGYEQYF. The chain couples TRBV6-6 to TRBJ2-7, with 10 nucleotides matching TRBD1. V was clipped by 2 bases and J by 4 bases; unmatched bases: 2. This CDR3 is 14 amino acids long. Germline V gene data show CDR1 as MNHNY and CDR2 as SVGAGI (reference sequence).